The clone carrying this T cell receptor beta chain has a handful of counts. What it binds is unknown. The V gene's germline CDR1 is SGHRS and CDR2 YFSETQ. The CDR3 contains 16 residues. Trimming took 5 bases from V and 1 from J, leaving 18 bases between them. The source of the sample is a study of post-analysis software for immune sequencing data. The TCR beta cDNA libraries contained unique molecular identifiers. MiXCR, applied by TCRdb to the PCR reads, yields one record per CDR3 protein. The sample records more than 500,000 distinct CDR3 sequences, roughly 34% being singletons. The study, taken as a whole, reports: Significantly lower normalized Chao1 diversity was found in patients with multiple sclerosis relative to controls. Relative to controls, patients had a few TRBV segments at higher frequency, with TRBV5-6, TRBV5-1 and TRBV20-1 among these.

The clonotype was recovered from a girl under 18 with multiple sclerosis. The rearrangement joins TRBV5-1 to TRBJ2-5, with a possible D match to TRBD2 (6 bases). The sample consisted of blood. The CDR3 DNA reads as TGCGCCAGCAGGGATGGGGCTAGCGTCCTCCAAGAGACCCAGTACTTC. Its protein is CASRDGASVLQETQYF.